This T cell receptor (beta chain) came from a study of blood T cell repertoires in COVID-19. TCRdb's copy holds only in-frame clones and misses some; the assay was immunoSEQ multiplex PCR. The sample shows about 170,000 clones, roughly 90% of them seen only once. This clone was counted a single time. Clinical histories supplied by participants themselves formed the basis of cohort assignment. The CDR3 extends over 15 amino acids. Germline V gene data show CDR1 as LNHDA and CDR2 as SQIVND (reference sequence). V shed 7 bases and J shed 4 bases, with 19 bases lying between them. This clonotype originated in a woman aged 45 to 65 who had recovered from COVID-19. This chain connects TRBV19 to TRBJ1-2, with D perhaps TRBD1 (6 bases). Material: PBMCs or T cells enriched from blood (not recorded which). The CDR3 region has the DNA TGTGCCAGTACTGACAGGCCGGGAATATTCTATGGCTACACCTTC. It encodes CASTDRPGIFYGYTF.